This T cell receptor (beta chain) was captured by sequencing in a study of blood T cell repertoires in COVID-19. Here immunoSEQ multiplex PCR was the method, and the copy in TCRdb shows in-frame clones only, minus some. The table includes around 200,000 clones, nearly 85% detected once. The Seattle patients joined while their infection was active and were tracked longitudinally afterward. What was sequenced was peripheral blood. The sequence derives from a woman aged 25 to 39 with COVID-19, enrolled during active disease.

CDR3 nucleotides: TGCGCCAGCACCCCGGGGGAAACCTCCTACAATGAGCAGTTCTTC. It specifies CASTPGETSYNEQFF. The chain uses TRBV5-1 and TRBJ2-1; possible D gene TRBD2, 6 bases. The CDR3 extends over 15 amino acids. The V gene lost 6 bases and the J gene lost 0 bases, with 13 bases spanning the gap. Per the germline V gene, CDR1 is SGHRS and CDR2 is YFSETQ.